This T cell receptor (beta chain) is from a study of blood T cell repertoires in COVID-19. On the study more broadly: Collection of acute and convalescent COVID-19 samples took place in the United States, Italy and Spain. Sample material is recorded as cDNA or gDNA derived from T cells, B-cell-depleted T cells, or PBMCs.

This table comes from immunoSEQ multiplex PCR, and its TCRdb copy is limited to in-frame clones, with some not included. Among under 85,000 clones listed, less than 90% were seen once. With 0 bases removed from V and 4 bases from J, the gap between germline ends came to 6 bases. CDR1 is MNHNS, CDR2 SASEGT, per germline. The CDR3 is 13 residues long. This TCR derives from a man between 50 and 59 years old with acute or convalescent COVID-19. Material for sequencing was peripheral blood. J is TRBJ1-1 and V is TRBV6-1; D is unclear. The CDR3 DNA is TGTGCCAGCAGTGAAGCTTGGAGCACTGAAGCTTTCTTT. Protein sequence: CASSEAWSTEAFF.